The clone carrying this TCR beta chain was observed many times. CDR1 is SGHNT and CDR2 is YYREEE in the germline V gene (reference sequence). The ends lost 5 bases at V and 8 bases at J; junction bases unmatched: 9. This CDR3 is 15 amino acids long. The cDNA 3' end received a ligated oligonucleotide with a UMI. An equimolar mix of RC1.1 and RC1.2 primed the beta chain across TRBC1 and TRBC2. TCRdb called the UMI-ligation and nested PCR reads again in MiXCR, with one record for every CDR3 protein. The sample carries tens of thousands of distinct CDR3 sequences, 7.3% recorded once. These data are taken from a study of quantifying T cell responses using KT2 cells. Whole-study context: Reverse transcription used primers in the TCR alpha and beta constant regions.

This clonotype was sampled from a human donor. Sequenced sample: PBMCs spiked with cells of the T cell clone KT2. V gene TRBV5-4 combines with J gene TRBJ2-1; 11 bases line up with TRBD2. CDR3 DNA sequence: TGTGCCAGCAGGCTTGATCTAGCGGGAGGCGATGAGCAGTTCTTC. This gives the protein CASRLDLAGGDEQFF.